One and the same sample provided the 9 T cell receptor beta chains below, sequenced in a study of cytomegalovirus exposure and HLA in healthy donors. PCR employed 60 Vbeta and 13 Jbeta primers. Libraries were prepared by immunoSEQ multiplex PCR; TCRdb keeps only in-frame clonotypes and omits some of them. The sample lists 100,000 to 150,000 clones, over 65% occurring once. The specimen was PBMCs. Receptors originate from a man aged 30-40 years in good health and CMV-seropositive.

This rearrangement joins TRBV27 to TRBJ1-1; D call uncertain. CDR1 is MNHEY and CDR2 is SMNVEV in the germline V gene (reference sequence). The CDR3 is made up of 18 amino acids. V was shortened by 6 bases and J by 0 bases, with 23 bases between the two germline ends. CDR3 sequence: CASREVRGSRPLNTEAFF. CDR3 nucleotides: TGTGCCAGCAGGGAGGTCCGGGGATCCCGGCCGCTGAACACTGAAGCTTTCTTT.

The chain has TRBV7-2 and TRBJ1-2, with D unclear. Germline V lookup: CDR1 SGHTA, CDR2 FQGNSA. This CDR3 has 12 residues. The V and J ends lost 1 base and 5 bases respectively, with 5 bases between them. CDR3 nucleotide sequence: TGTGCCAGCAGCTTAGGAGGTTATGGCTACACCTTC. Translating gives CASSLGGYGYTF.

Turning to this clone: The same CDR3 is also encoded by other DNA sequences in this sample. The chain links TRBV19 to TRBJ2-1; tentatively, D is TRBD2 (5 bases). Germline CDR1 and CDR2: LNHDA and SQIVND (reference sequence). CDR3 length: 14 amino acids. Trimming took 11 bases from V and 6 from J, leaving 20 bases between them. The CDR3 reads CACAPGSAFNEQFF. The CDR3, as DNA: TGTGCCTGTGCTCCAGGTAGCGCCTTCAATGAGCAGTTCTTC.

The chain couples TRBV7-2 to TRBJ2-5, with no clear D. This CDR3 spans 14 amino acids. Trimming stripped 1 base from V and 5 bases from J, with 11 bases between. Germline CDR1 SGHTA, CDR2 FQGNSA. CDR3: CASSLGAQSETQYF. In DNA, the CDR3 is TGTGCCAGCAGCTTAGGGGCCCAGTCGGAGACCCAGTACTTC. The full variable domain, its missing parts supplied by reference TRBV7-2 and TRBJ2-5, is GAGVSQSPSNKVTEKGKDVELRCDPISGHTALYWYRQSLGQGLEFLIYFQGNSAPDKSGLPSDRFSAERTGGSVSTLTIQRTQQEDSAVYLCASSLGAQSETQYFGPGTRLLVL.

The table lists this clone with a count of one. The gene calls are TRBV19 and TRBJ1-2, with no clear D. Germline V gene data show CDR1 as LNHDA and CDR2 as SQIVND (reference sequence). V was shortened by 0 bases and J by 7 bases, with 15 bases between the two germline ends. The CDR3 extends over 15 amino acids. The CDR3 coding sequence is TGTGCCAGTAGTATAGATCTGAGATGGTCAGGTGGCTACACCTTC. It translates to CASSIDLRWSGGYTF.

A note on this clone: The same CDR3 arises from other DNA sequences in this sample as well. V and J are TRBV4-3 and TRBJ2-3; D ambiguous. CDR3 length: 13 residues. CDR1 and CDR2 from the germline V gene are LGHNA and YSLEER. V was shortened by 1 base and J by 7 bases, with 9 bases between the two germline ends. The CDR3 DNA reads as TGCGCCAGCAGCCAAGGGCTAGGTAATACGCAGTATTTT. Amino acid sequence: CASSQGLGNTQYF.

The V call is TRBV7-8, the J call TRBJ1-5; possibly TRBD1 for D (5 bases). The V gene lost 5 bases and the J gene lost 3 bases, with 20 bases spanning the gap. Germline lookup yields CDR1 SGHVS and CDR2 FQNEAQ. CDR3 length equals 17 residues. DNA for the CDR3: TGTGCCAGCAGCCTCCGTAAACTACAGGCTGACAATCAGCCCCAGCATTTT. It translates to CASSLRKLQADNQPQHF.

The chain links TRBV29-1 to TRBJ2-1, with 8 bases identical to TRBD2. The V segment lost 3 bases and the J segment 4 bases; nucleotides outside the gene matches: 5. The germline V gene encodes CDR1 SQVTM and CDR2 ANQGSEA. The CDR3 totals 14 residues. This CDR3 is CSVEITSGYNEQFF. The CDR3 region has the DNA TGCAGCGTTGAGATTACTAGCGGTTACAATGAGCAGTTCTTC.

The V gene is TRBV4-2, the J gene TRBJ1-4; 10 positions agree with TRBD1. CDR3 length equals 15 residues. Germline loops: CDR1 LGHNA, CDR2 YNFKEQ. V gave up 1 base and J gave up 6 bases; unmatched junction bases: 2. DNA for the CDR3: TGTGCCAGCAGCCAAGTTGGGACAGGGGATGAAAAACTGTTTTTT. The encoded protein is CASSQVGTGDEKLFF.